The present T cell receptor (beta chain) was sequenced within a study of T cell repertoires in cytomegalovirus infection. Study-wide context: Public TCR beta signatures were indicative of both CMV infection and a matching HLA type.

TCRdb re-derived calls from the reads in MiXCR, one entry per CDR3 protein. Of nearly 700,000 distinct CDR3 sequences listed, roughly 36% are singletons. In its sample, this clonotype was seen a few times. Its target is not known. Study results and limitations: CMV-specific HLA-C-restricted TCR beta clonotypes dominated the ex vivo response.

The germline V gene encodes CDR1 MNHEY and CDR2 SVGEGT. Trimming left V 0 bases short and J 3 bases short, with 21 bases between. The CDR3 spans 19 residues. The sample here was cultured PBMCs, taken from culture after CMV antigen stimulation. This clonotype was obtained from a human donor in good health (CMV status not recorded). Some clones in this sample may be carry-over from other donors' samples. This sequence joins TRBV6-2 or TRBV6-3 and TRBJ2-1, with D possibly TRBD1 on 9 matching bases. The CDR3 region has the DNA TGTGCCAGCAGTTACTCCACCGGGAGGGGACAGGGACTCTACAATGAGCAGTTCTTC. Its translation: CASSYSTGRGQGLYNEQFF.